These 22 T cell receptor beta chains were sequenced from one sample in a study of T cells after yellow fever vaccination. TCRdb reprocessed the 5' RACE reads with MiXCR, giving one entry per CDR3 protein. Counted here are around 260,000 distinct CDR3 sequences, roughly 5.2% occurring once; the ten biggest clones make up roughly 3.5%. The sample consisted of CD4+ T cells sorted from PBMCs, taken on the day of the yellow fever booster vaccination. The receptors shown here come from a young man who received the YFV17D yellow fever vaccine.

The CDR3 DNA sequence: TGTGCCAGCAGCCGTCAGGGGGAGAACACTGAAGCTTTCTTT. The encoded protein is CASSRQGENTEAFF. The chain has TRBV7-3 and TRBJ1-1; TRBD1 matches at 7 bases. The germline CDR1 and CDR2 sequences are SGHTA and FQGTGA. The junction had 4 bases not matched to a gene; V was cut back by 5 bases and J by 1 base. The length of the CDR3 is 14 residues.

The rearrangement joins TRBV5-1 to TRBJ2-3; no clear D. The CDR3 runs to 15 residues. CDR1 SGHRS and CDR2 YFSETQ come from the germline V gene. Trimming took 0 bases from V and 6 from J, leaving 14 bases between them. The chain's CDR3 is CASSLARRSIDTQYF. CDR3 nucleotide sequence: TGCGCCAGCAGCTTGGCCCGGCGTTCAATTGATACGCAGTATTTT. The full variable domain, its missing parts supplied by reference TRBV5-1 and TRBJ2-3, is KAGVTQTPRYLIKTRGQQVTLSCSPISGHRSVSWYQQTPGQGLQFLFEYFSETQRNKGNFPGRFSGRQFSNSRSEMNVSTLELGDSALYLCASSLARRSIDTQYFGPGTRLTVL.

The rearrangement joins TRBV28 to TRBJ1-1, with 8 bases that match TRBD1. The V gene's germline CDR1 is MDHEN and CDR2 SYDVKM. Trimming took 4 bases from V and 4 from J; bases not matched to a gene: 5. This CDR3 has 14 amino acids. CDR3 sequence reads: CASSWTGQITEAFF. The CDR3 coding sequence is TGTGCCAGCAGTTGGACAGGGCAGATCACTGAAGCTTTCTTT. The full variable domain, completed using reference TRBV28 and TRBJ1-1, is DVKVTQSSRYLVKRTGEKVFLECVQDMDHENMFWYRQDPGLGLRLIYFSYDVKMKEKGDIPEGYSVSREKKERFSLILESASTNQTSMYLCASSWTGQITEAFFGQGTRLTVV.

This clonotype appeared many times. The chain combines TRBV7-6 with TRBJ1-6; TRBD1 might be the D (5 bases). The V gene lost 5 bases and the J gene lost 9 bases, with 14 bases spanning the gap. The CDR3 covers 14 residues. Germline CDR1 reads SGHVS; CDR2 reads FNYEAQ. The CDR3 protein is CASSAGTGGSPLHF. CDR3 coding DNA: TGTGCCAGCAGCGCCGGGACGGGGGGTTCACCCCTCCACTTT.

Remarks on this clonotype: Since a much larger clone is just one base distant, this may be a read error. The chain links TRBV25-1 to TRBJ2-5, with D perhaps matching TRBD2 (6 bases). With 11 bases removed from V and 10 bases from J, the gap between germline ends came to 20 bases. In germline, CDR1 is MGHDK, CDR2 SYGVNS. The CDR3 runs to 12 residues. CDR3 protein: CAAGEGRQSQYF. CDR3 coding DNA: TGTGCCGCAGGAGAGGGGAGGCAGAGCCAGTACTTC.

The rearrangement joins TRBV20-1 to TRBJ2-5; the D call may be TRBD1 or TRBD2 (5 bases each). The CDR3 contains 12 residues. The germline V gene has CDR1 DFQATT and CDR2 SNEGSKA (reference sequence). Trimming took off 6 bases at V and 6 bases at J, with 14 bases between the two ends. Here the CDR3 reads CSAGTDRKTQYF. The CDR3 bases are TGCAGTGCGGGGACCGATCGTAAGACCCAGTACTTC.

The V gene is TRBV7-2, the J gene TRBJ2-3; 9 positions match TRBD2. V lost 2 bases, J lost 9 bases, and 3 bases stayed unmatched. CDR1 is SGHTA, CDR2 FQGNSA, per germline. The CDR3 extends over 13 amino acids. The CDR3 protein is CASSLFSGGTQYF. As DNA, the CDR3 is TGTGCCAGCAGCTTATTTAGCGGGGGAACGCAGTATTTT.

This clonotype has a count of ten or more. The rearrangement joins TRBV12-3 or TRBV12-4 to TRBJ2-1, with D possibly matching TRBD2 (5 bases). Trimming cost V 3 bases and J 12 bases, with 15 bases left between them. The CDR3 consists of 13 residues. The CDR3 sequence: CASSLALPSGQFF. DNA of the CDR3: TGTGCCAGCAGTTTGGCCCTCCCAAGCGGGCAGTTCTTC.

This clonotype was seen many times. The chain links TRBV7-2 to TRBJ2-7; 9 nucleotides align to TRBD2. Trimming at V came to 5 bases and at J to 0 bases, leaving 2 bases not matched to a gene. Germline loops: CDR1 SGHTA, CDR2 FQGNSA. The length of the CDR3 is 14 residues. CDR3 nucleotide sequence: TGTGCCAGCAGCCAACTAGCGGGCTCCTACGAGCAGTACTTC. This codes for CASSQLAGSYEQYF.

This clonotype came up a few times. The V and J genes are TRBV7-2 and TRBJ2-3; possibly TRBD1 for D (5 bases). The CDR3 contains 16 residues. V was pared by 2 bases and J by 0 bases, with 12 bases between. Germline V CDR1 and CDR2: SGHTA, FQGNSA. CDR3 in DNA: TGTGCCAGCAGCTTAAGCGTCTGGGGCAGCACAGATACGCAGTATTTT. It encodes CASSLSVWGSTDTQYF.

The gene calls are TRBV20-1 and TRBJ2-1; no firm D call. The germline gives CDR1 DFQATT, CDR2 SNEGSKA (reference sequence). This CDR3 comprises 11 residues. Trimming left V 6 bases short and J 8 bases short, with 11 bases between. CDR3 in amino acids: CSALLRYEQFF. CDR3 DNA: TGCAGTGCCCTTCTGCGGTATGAGCAGTTCTTC.

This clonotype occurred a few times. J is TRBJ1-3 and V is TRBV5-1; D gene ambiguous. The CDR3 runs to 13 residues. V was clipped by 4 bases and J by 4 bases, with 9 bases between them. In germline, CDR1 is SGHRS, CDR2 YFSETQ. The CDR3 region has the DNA TGCGCCAGCAGCGCGGACGGGGGAAACACCATATATTTT. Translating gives CASSADGGNTIYF.

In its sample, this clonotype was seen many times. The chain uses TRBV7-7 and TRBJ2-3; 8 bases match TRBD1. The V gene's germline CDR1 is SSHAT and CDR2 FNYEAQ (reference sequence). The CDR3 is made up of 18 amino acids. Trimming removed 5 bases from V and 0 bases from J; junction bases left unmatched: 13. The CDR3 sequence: CASSHRLDRDSSTDTQYF. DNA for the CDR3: TGTGCCAGCAGCCACCGTCTGGACAGGGATTCTAGCACAGATACGCAGTATTTT.

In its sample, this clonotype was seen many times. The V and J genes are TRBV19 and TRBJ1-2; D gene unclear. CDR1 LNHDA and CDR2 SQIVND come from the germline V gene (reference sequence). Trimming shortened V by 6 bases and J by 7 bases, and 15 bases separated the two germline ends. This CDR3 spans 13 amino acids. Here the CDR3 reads CASRAEKVGGYTF. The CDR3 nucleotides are TGTGCCAGTAGGGCGGAAAAAGTAGGTGGCTACACCTTC.

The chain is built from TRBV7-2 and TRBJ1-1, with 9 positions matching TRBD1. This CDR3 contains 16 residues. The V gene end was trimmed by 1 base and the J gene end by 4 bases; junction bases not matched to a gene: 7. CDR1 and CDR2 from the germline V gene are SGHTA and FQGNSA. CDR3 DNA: TGTGCCAGCAGCTTAGTCCCGGGACAGGGTCGCACTGAAGCTTTCTTT. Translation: CASSLVPGQGRTEAFF.

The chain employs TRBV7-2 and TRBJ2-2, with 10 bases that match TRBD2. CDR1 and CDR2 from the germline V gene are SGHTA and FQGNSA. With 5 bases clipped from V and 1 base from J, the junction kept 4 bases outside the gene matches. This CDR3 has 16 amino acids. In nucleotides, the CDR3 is TGTGCCAGCAGCCTAATAGCGGGAGGGAACACCGGGGAGCTGTTTTTT. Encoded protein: CASSLIAGGNTGELFF.

The CDR3 is CASSLSPTGRSIQYF. CDR3 in DNA: TGTGCCAGCAGCTTATCTCCGACCGGTCGAAGCATTCAGTACTTC. The chain carries TRBV11-2 and TRBJ2-4; no definite D call. The germline gives CDR1 SGHAT, CDR2 FQNNGV. V dropped 2 bases and J dropped 9 bases, with 17 bases sitting between them. The CDR3 is 15 amino acids.

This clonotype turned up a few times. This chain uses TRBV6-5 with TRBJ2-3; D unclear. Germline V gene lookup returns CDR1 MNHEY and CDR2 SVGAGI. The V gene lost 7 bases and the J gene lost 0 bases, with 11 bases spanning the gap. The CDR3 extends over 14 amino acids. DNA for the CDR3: TGTGCCAGCACTCCTTTGGGTAGCACAGATACGCAGTATTTT. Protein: CASTPLGSTDTQYF.

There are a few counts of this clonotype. The CDR3 region has the DNA TGTGCCAGCAGTTATGGGGGACTAGCTTACAATGAGCAGTTCTTC. Protein: CASSYGGLAYNEQFF. The genes are TRBV6-2 or TRBV6-3 and TRBJ2-1; 9 bases are shared with TRBD2. The CDR3 totals 15 residues. J was trimmed by 4 bases and V by 3 bases; bases with no gene match: 4. CDR1 and CDR2 from the germline V gene are MNHEY and SVGEGT.

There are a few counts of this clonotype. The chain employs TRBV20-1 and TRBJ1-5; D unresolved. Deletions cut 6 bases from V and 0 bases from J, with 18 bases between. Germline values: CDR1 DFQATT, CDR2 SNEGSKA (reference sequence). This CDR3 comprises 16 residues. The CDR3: CSAANPGAYSNQPQHF. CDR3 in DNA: TGCAGTGCAGCAAACCCAGGAGCTTATAGCAATCAGCCCCAGCATTTT.

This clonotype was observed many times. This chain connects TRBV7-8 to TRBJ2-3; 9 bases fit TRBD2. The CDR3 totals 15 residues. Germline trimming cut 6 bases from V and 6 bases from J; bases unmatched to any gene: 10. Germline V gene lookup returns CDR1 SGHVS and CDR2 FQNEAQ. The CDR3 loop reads CASRHEAGGGDTQYF. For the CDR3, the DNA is TGTGCCAGCAGACACGAAGCGGGGGGAGGTGATACGCAGTATTTT.

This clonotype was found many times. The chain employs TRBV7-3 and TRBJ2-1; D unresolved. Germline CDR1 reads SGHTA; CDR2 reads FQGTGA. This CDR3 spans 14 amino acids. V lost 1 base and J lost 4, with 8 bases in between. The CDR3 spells CASSLNSGYNEQFF. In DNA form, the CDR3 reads TGTGCCAGCAGCTTAAATTCAGGTTACAATGAGCAGTTCTTC.